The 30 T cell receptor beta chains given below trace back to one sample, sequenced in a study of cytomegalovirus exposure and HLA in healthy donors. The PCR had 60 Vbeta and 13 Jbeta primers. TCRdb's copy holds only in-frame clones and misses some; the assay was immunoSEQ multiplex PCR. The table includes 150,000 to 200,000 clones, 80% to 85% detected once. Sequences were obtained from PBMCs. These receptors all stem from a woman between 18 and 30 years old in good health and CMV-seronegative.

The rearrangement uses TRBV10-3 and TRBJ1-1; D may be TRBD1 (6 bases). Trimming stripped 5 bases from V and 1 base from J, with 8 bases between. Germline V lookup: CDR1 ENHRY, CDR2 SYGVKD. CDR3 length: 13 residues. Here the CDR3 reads CAISSGQNTEAFF. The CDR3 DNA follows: TGTGCCATCAGTTCGGGACAGAACACTGAAGCTTTCTTT.

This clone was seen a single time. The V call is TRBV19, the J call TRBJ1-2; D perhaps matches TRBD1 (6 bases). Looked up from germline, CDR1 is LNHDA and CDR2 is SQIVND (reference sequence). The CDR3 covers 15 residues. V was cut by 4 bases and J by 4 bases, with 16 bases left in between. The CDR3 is CASSSRTGPIYGYTF. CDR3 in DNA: TGTGCCAGTAGTAGCCGAACAGGGCCTATCTATGGCTACACCTTC.

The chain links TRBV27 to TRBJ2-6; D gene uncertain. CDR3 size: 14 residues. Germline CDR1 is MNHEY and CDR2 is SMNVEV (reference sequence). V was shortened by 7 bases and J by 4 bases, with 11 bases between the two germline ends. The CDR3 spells CASTSLLGANVLTF. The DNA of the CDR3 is TGTGCCAGCACGTCCCTTTTGGGGGCCAACGTCCTGACTTTC.

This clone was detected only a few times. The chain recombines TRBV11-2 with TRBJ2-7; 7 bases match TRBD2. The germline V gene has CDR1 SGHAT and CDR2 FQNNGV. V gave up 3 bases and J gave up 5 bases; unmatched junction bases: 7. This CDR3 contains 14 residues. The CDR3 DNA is TGTGCCAGCAGCTTCGGGGGAGGGTACGACGAGCAGTACTTC. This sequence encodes CASSFGGGYDEQYF. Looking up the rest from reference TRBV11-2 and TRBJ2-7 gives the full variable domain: EAGVAQSPRYKIIEKRQSVAFWCNPISGHATLYWYQQILGQGPKLLIQFQNNGVVDDSQLPKDRFSAERLKGVDSTLKIQPAKLEDSAVYLCASSFGGGYDEQYFGPGTRLTVT.

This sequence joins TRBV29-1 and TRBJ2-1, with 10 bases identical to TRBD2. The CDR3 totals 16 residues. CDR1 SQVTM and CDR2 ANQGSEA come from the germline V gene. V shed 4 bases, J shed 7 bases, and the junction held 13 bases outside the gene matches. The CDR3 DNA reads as TGCAGCGTTGGGGGGAGCGGGAGGGCCCTCGGGAATGAGCAGTTCTTC. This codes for CSVGGSGRALGNEQFF.

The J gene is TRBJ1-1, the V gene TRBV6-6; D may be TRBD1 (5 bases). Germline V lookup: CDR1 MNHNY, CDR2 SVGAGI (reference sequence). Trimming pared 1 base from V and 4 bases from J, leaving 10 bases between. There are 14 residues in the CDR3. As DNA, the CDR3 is TGTGCCAGCAGTTACTTGGAGGGGCCCACTGAAGCTTTCTTT. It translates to CASSYLEGPTEAFF.

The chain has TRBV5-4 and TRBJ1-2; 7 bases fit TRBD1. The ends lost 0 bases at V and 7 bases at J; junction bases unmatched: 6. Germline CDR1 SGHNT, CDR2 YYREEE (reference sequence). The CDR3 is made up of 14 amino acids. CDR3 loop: CASSLGQGGSGYTF. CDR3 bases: TGTGCCAGCAGCTTGGGTCAGGGGGGTTCTGGCTACACCTTC.

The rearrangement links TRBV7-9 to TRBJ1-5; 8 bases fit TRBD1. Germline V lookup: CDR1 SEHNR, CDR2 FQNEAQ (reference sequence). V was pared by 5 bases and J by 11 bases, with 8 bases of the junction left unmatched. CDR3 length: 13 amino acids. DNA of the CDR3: TGTGCCAGCAGCGATTCCACAGGGGGGGCCCAGCATTTT. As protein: CASSDSTGGAQHF.

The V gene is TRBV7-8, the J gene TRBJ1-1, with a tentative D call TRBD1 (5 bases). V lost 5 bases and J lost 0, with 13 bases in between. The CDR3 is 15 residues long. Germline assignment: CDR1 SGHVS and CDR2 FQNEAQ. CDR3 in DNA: TGTGCCAGCAGCGAACACGGGACTCTGAACACTGAAGCTTTCTTT. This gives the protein CASSEHGTLNTEAFF.

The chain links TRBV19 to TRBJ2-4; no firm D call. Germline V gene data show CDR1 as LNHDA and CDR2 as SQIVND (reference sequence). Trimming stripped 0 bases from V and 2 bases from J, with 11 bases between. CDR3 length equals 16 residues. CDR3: CASSIDPHSPKNIQYF. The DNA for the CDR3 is TGTGCCAGTAGTATAGATCCCCACAGTCCCAAAAACATTCAGTACTTC.

This CDR3 reads CASSLQGRVEQFF. CDR3 DNA sequence: TGTGCCAGCAGTCTGCAGGGCAGGGTCGAGCAGTTCTTC. The chain joins TRBV6-5 to TRBJ2-1; possible D gene TRBD1, 5 bases. The CDR3 has 13 residues. Between the trimmed V and J ends, which lost 5 bases and 10 bases, there was a span of 15 bases. Per germline, CDR1 MNHEY and CDR2 SVGAGI.

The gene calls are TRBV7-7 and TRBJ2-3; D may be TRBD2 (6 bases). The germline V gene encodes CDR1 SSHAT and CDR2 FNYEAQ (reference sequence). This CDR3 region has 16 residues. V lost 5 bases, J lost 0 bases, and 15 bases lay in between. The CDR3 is CASSQTPGLSTDTQYF. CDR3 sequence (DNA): TGTGCCAGCAGCCAAACCCCGGGACTCAGCACAGATACGCAGTATTTT.

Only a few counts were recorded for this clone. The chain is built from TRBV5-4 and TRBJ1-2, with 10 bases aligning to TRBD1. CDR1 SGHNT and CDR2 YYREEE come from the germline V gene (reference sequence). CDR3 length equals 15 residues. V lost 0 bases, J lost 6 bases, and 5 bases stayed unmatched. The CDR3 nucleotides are TGTGCCAGCAGCTTGGCTGGGACAGGGGTTAATGGCTACACCTTC. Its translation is CASSLAGTGVNGYTF.

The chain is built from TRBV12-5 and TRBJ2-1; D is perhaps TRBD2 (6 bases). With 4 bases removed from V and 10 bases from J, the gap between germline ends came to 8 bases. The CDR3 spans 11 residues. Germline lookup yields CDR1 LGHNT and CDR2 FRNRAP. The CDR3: CASGYAGEQFF. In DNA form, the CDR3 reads TGTGCTAGTGGTTATGCGGGAGAGCAGTTCTTC.

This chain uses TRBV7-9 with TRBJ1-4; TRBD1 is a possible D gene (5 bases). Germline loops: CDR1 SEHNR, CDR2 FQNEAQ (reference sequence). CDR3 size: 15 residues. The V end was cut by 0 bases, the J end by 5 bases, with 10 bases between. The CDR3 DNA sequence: TGTGCCAGCAGCTTAGCGGGACTCGGAAATGAAAAACTGTTTTTT. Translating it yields CASSLAGLGNEKLFF.

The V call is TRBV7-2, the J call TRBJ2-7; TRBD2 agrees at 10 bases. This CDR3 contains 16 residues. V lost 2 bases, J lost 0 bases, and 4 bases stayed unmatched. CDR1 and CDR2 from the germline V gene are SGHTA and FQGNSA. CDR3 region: CASSLILAGSSYEQYF. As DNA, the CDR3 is TGTGCCAGCAGCTTAATACTAGCGGGATCCTCCTACGAGCAGTACTTC.

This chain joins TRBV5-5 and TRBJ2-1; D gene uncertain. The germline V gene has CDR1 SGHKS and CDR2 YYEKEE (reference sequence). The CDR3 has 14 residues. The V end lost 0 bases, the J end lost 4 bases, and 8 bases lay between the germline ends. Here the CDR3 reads CASSLVGGYNEQFF. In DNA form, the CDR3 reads TGTGCCAGCAGCTTGGTAGGCGGTTACAATGAGCAGTTCTTC.

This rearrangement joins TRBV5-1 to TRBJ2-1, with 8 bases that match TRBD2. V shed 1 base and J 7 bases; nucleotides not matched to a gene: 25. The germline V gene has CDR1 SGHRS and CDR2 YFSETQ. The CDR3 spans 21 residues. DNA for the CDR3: TGCGCCAGCAGCTTGAGGTCGGGGGGGCAGTTTAGGGAGGGCCAAGAAAATGAGCAGTTCTTC. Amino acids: CASSLRSGGQFREGQENEQFF. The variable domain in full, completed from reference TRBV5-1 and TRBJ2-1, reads KAGVTQTPRYLIKTRGQQVTLSCSPISGHRSVSWYQQTPGQGLQFLFEYFSETQRNKGNFPGRFSGRQFSNSRSEMNVSTLELGDSALYLCASSLRSGGQFREGQENEQFFGPGTRLTVL.

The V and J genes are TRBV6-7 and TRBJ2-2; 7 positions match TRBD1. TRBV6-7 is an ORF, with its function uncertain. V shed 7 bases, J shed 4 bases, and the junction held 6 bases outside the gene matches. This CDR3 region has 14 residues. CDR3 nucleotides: TGTGCCAGCATCAAGGGGGCGACCACCGGGGAGCTGTTTTTT. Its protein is CASIKGATTGELFF.

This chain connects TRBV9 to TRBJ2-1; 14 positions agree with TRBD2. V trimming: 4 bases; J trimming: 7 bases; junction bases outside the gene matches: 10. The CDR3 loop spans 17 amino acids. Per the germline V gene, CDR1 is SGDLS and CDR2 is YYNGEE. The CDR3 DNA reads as TGTGCCAGCAGCTCAAGAGGGACTAGCGGGAGTGTGAATGAGCAGTTCTTC. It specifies CASSSRGTSGSVNEQFF.

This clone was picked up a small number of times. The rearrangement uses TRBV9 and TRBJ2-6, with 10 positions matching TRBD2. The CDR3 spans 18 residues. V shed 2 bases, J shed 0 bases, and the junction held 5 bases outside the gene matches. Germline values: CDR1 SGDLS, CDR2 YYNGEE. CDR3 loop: CASSVRTSGSSGANVLTF. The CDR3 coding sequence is TGTGCCAGCAGCGTTCGGACTAGCGGCAGCTCTGGGGCCAACGTCCTGACTTTC. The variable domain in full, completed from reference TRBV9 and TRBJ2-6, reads DSGVTQTPKHLITATGQRVTLRCSPRSGDLSVYWYQQSLDQGLQFLIQYYNGEERAKGNILERFSAQQFPDLHSELNLSSLELGDSALYFCASSVRTSGSSGANVLTFGAGSRLTVL.

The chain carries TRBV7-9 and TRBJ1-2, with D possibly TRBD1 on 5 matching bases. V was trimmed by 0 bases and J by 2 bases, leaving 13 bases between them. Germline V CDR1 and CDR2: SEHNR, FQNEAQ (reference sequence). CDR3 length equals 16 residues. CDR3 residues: CASSLAQQAANYGYTF. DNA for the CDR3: TGTGCCAGCAGCTTAGCCCAACAGGCGGCGAACTATGGCTACACCTTC.

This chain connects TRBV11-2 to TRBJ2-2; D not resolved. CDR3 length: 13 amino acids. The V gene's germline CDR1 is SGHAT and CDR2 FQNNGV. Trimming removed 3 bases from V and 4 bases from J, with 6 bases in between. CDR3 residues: CASSFLATGELFF. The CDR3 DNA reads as TGTGCCAGCAGCTTCCTGGCCACCGGGGAGCTGTTTTTT.

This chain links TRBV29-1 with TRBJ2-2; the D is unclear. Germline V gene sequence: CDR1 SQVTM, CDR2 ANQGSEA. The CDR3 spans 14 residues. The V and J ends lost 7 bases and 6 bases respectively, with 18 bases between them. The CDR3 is CSANKRGVAGELFF. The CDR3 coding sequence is TGCAGCGCCAATAAAAGAGGCGTAGCCGGGGAGCTGTTTTTT.

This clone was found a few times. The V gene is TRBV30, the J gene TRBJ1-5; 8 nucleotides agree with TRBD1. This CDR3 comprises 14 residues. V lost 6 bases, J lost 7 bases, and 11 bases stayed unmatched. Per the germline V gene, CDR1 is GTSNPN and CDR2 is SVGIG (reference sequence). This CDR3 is CACDRGPPMQPQHF. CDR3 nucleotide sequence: TGTGCCTGCGACAGGGGACCGCCTATGCAGCCCCAGCATTTT.

CDR3 coding DNA: TGTGCCAGCAACCCCAGGACAGGGGTGAACACTGAAGCTTTCTTT. It yields the protein CASNPRTGVNTEAFF. The rearrangement links TRBV7-8 to TRBJ1-1, with 9 bases lining up with TRBD1. This CDR3 comprises 15 residues. Trimming at V came to 7 bases and at J to 0 bases, leaving 6 bases not matched to a gene. From germline, CDR1 is SGHVS and CDR2 FQNEAQ.

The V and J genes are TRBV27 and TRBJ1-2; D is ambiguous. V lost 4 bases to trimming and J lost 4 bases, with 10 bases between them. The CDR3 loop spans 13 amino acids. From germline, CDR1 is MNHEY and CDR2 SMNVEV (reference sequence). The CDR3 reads CASSYRGGYGYTF. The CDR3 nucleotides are TGTGCCAGCAGTTACCGGGGTGGCTATGGCTACACCTTC.

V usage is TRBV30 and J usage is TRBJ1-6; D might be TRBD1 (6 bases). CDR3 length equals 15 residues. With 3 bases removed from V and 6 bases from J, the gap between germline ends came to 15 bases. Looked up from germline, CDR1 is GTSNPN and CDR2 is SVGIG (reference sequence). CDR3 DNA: TGTGCCTGGAGGCGGGGGAGCAGGGGTAATTCACCCCTCCACTTT. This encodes CAWRRGSRGNSPLHF.

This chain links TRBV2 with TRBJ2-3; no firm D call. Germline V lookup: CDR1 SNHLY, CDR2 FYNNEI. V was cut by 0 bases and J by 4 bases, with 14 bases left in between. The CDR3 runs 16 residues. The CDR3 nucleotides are TGTGCCAGCAGTGAAGCTCCCCAGGTCGACCCAGATACGCAGTATTTT. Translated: CASSEAPQVDPDTQYF.

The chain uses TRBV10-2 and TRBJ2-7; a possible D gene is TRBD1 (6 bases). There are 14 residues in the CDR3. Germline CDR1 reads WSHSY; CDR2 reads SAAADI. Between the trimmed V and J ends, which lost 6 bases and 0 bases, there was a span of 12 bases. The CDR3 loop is CASRFNRDSYEQYF. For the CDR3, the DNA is TGCGCCAGCAGGTTCAACAGGGACTCCTACGAGCAGTACTTC.